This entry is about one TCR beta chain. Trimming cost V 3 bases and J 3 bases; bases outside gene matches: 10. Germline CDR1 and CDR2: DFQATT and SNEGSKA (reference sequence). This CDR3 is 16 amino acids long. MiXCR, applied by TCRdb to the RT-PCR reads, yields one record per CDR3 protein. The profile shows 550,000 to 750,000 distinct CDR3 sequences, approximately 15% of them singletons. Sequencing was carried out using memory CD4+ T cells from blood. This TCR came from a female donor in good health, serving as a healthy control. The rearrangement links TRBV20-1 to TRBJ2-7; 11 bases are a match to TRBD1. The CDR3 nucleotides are TGCAGTGCTAGGGACAGGGGGCGGTGGCCCTACTACGAGCAGTACTTC. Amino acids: CSARDRGRWPYYEQYF.